A single sample gave rise to the 31 T cell receptor beta chains below, sequenced in a study of blood T cell repertoires in COVID-19. Using immunoSEQ multiplex PCR, the repertoire was profiled, and TCRdb retains in-frame clones only, with some absent. The sample carries about 110,000 clones, over 80% recorded once. Sequenced: peripheral blood. Every receptor here comes from a woman aged 60-75 years with acute or convalescent COVID-19.

The rearrangement joins TRBV23-1 to TRBJ2-1; weak D call: TRBD2 (6 bases). TRBV23-1 is an open reading frame, and its role is uncertain. CDR3 size: 15 residues. With 7 bases removed from V and 8 bases from J, the gap between germline ends came to 21 bases. The chain's CDR3 is CASIRRRAEFDEQFF. The DNA for the CDR3 is TGCGCCAGCATAAGACGGAGGGCCGAATTCGATGAGCAGTTCTTC.

The J gene is TRBJ2-2, the V gene TRBV11-2, with 7 bases aligning to TRBD2. V was pared by 2 bases and J by 3 bases, with 3 bases of the junction left unmatched. The V gene's germline CDR1 is SGHAT and CDR2 FQNNGV. CDR3 length: 15 residues. CDR3 amino acids: CASSLSGIDTGELFF. The DNA for the CDR3 is TGTGCCAGCAGCTTAAGCGGGATTGACACCGGGGAGCTGTTTTTT.

V is TRBV7-2 and J is TRBJ1-1; 7 nucleotides match TRBD1. This CDR3 has 14 residues. Trimming took 3 bases from V and 0 from J; bases not matched to a gene: 1. Germline lookup yields CDR1 SGHTA and CDR2 FQGNSA. The CDR3 here is CASSLGQLNTEAFF. Written as DNA, the CDR3 is TGTGCCAGCAGCTTGGGACAGCTGAACACTGAAGCTTTCTTT.

This chain joins TRBV5-4 and TRBJ2-5; D call uncertain. The germline V and J ends were trimmed by 4 bases and 0 bases, with 4 bases remaining between them. The CDR3 consists of 12 residues. Germline CDR1 reads SGHNT; CDR2 reads YYREEE (reference sequence). CDR3 DNA: TGTGCCAGCAGCCTAGACCAAGAGACCCAGTACTTC. Protein product: CASSLDQETQYF.

V usage is TRBV19 and J usage is TRBJ2-2, with D maybe TRBD1 (5 bases). Germline values: CDR1 LNHDA, CDR2 SQIVND (reference sequence). With 3 bases removed from V and 4 bases from J, the gap between germline ends came to 18 bases. This CDR3 is 17 amino acids long. CDR3 loop: CASSIFLVQGSTGELFF. The CDR3 nucleotides read TGTGCCAGTAGTATCTTTCTCGTTCAGGGATCCACCGGGGAGCTGTTTTTT.

This clone was recorded a few times. The DNA of the CDR3 is TGTGCCAGCAGCCGGACTAGCGGGAGGAACATTCAGTACTTC. It translates to CASSRTSGRNIQYF. This sequence joins TRBV28 and TRBJ2-4, with 14 bases that match TRBD2. Germline lookup yields CDR1 MDHEN and CDR2 SYDVKM. The CDR3 sequence is 14 residues long. Trimming at V came to 6 bases and at J to 7 bases, leaving 2 bases not matched to a gene.

The chain joins TRBV14 to TRBJ1-5; the match to TRBD1 covers 7 bases. Germline CDR1 SGHDN, CDR2 FVKESK. Unmatched junction bases numbered 6, after V lost 3 bases and J lost 4 bases. The CDR3 has 15 amino acids. CDR3 in amino acids: CASSHDRVGNQPQHF. The CDR3, as DNA: TGTGCCAGCAGCCACGACAGGGTCGGGAATCAGCCCCAGCATTTT.

The gene calls are TRBV25-1 and TRBJ2-5; the match to TRBD1 covers 10 bases. CDR3 length equals 15 residues. With 4 bases clipped from V and 4 bases from J, the junction kept 6 bases outside the gene matches. Germline CDR1 reads MGHDK; CDR2 reads SYGVNS. The CDR3 DNA sequence: TGTGCCAGCAGTGGGGGACAGGGGCCGGGAGAGACCCAGTACTTC. As protein: CASSGGQGPGETQYF.

This clone was picked up a small number of times. The chain couples TRBV9 to TRBJ2-2; 7 bases are a match to TRBD1. The V segment lost 4 bases and the J segment 6 bases; nucleotides outside the gene matches: 15. Per germline, CDR1 SGDLS and CDR2 YYNGEE. The CDR3 contains 17 residues. CDR3 sequence: CASSPQAGETGSGELFF. CDR3 DNA sequence: TGTGCCAGCAGCCCCCAGGCGGGCGAGACAGGGTCCGGGGAGCTGTTTTTT.

This chain uses TRBV7-2 with TRBJ2-7; tentatively, D is TRBD2 (5 bases). This CDR3 is built from 15 residues. Germline V gene lookup returns CDR1 SGHTA and CDR2 FQGNSA. The germline V and J ends were trimmed by 5 bases and 3 bases, with 17 bases remaining between them. The CDR3 sequence is CASSADAGLIYEQYF. CDR3 sequence (DNA): TGTGCCAGCAGCGCCGACGCGGGCCTCATCTACGAGCAGTACTTC.

This chain uses TRBV11-3 with TRBJ2-1; 10 bases agree with TRBD1. V dropped 3 bases and J dropped 4; count of bases not matched to a gene: 3. CDR1 is SGHNT, CDR2 YENEEA, per germline. The CDR3 loop spans 15 amino acids. CDR3 amino acids: CASSLDRGVYNEQFF. CDR3 nucleotide sequence: TGTGCCAGCAGCTTGGACAGGGGGGTTTACAATGAGCAGTTCTTC. Drawing the rest from reference TRBV11-3 and TRBJ2-1, the complete variable domain is EAGVVQSPRYKIIEKKQPVAFWCNPISGHNTLYWYLQNLGQGPELLIRYENEEAVDDSQLPKDRFSAERLKGVDSTLKIQPAELGDSAVYLCASSLDRGVYNEQFFGPGTRLTVL.

The chain recombines TRBV19 with TRBJ1-5; the D gene is possibly TRBD1 (5 bases). CDR1 is LNHDA, CDR2 SQIVND, per germline (reference sequence). This CDR3 contains 14 residues. Trimming left V 4 bases short and J 7 bases short, with 14 bases between. CDR3 in DNA: TGTGCCAGTAGTACCCTCGGGGGGGAACAGCCCCAGCATTTT. Its protein is CASSTLGGEQPQHF.

The rearrangement uses TRBV9 and TRBJ2-3, with a weak D call TRBD2 (5 bases). V was cut by 3 bases and J by 4 bases, with 9 bases left in between. From germline, CDR1 is SGDLS and CDR2 YYNGEE. The CDR3 sequence is 13 residues long. The chain's CDR3 is CASSAGVADTQYF. The DNA of the CDR3 is TGTGCCAGCAGCGCCGGGGTGGCAGATACGCAGTATTTT.

The chain employs TRBV5-1 and TRBJ1-2; D not resolved. Germline V gene sequence: CDR1 SGHRS, CDR2 YFSETQ. The V and J ends lost 5 bases and 6 bases respectively, with 11 bases between them. The CDR3 totals 12 residues. Written as DNA, the CDR3 is TGCGCCAGCAGACCAGGAACCGATGGCTACACCTTC. Translated: CASRPGTDGYTF.

The chain is built from TRBV7-2 and TRBJ1-6; D ambiguous. Germline-derived CDR1 and CDR2 are SGHTA and FQGNSA. The CDR3 length is 15 residues. V lost 2 bases, J lost 6 bases, and 11 bases lay in between. CDR3 nucleotide sequence: TGTGCCAGCAGCTTATTGGGCAGTGTTAATTCACCCCTCCACTTT. It codes for CASSLLGSVNSPLHF. The variable domain in full, with the rest retrieved from reference TRBV7-2 and TRBJ1-6, is GAGVSQSPSNKVTEKGKDVELRCDPISGHTALYWYRQSLGQGLEFLIYFQGNSAPDKSGLPSDRFSAERTGGSVSTLTIQRTQQEDSAVYLCASSLLGSVNSPLHFGNGTRLTVT.

This rearrangement joins TRBV6-6 to TRBJ2-4, with D perhaps matching TRBD1 (5 bases). The CDR3 contains 18 residues. With 5 bases removed from V and 8 bases from J, the gap between germline ends came to 28 bases. The V gene's germline CDR1 is MNHNY and CDR2 SVGAGI (reference sequence). The CDR3 region is CASSQTKSRAANVDIQYF. Written as DNA, the CDR3 is TGTGCCAGCAGTCAAACCAAAAGCAGGGCCGCCAATGTAGACATTCAGTACTTC.

This chain joins TRBV12-3 or TRBV12-4 and TRBJ2-5; TRBD1 aligns across 8 bases. V shed 8 bases, J shed 5 bases, and the junction held 7 bases outside the gene matches. The CDR3 has 13 amino acids. The CDR3 bases are TGTGCCAGCTCTGACAGGGGCGGCGAGACCCAGTACTTC. This translates into CASSDRGGETQYF.

The rearrangement joins TRBV28 to TRBJ1-2; D might be TRBD1 (6 bases). The CDR3 consists of 13 residues. CDR1 MDHEN and CDR2 SYDVKM come from the germline V gene. V lost 7 bases, J lost 8 bases, and 17 bases lay in between. The CDR3 DNA reads as TGTGCCAGCACCCTGGATAGGACAGTCGGCTACACCTTC. It specifies CASTLDRTVGYTF.

The V call is TRBV6-5, the J call TRBJ1-2; the match to TRBD1 covers 7 bases. Germline values: CDR1 MNHEY, CDR2 SVGAGI. With V trimmed by 6 bases and J by 8 bases, 6 bases remained unmatched. There are 12 residues in the CDR3. In DNA form, the CDR3 reads TGTGCCAGCAGCCAGGGGGGCCTAGGCTACACCTTC. Translated: CASSQGGLGYTF.

The chain is built from TRBV28 and TRBJ2-2; 12 bases are a match to TRBD1. There are 15 residues in the CDR3. Per germline, CDR1 MDHEN and CDR2 SYDVKM. The J segment lost 9 bases and the V segment lost 3 bases, leaving 5 bases of the junction unmatched. CDR3: CASSLGGTGGRELFF. CDR3 coding DNA: TGTGCCAGCAGTTTGGGAGGGACAGGGGGCAGGGAGCTGTTTTTT.

The V call is TRBV4-3, the J call TRBJ1-6, with 11 bases matching TRBD1. This CDR3 spans 16 amino acids. The trim removed 4 bases at V and 7 bases at J, leaving 6 bases unmatched. Germline V lookup: CDR1 LGHNA, CDR2 YSLEER. CDR3 in DNA: TGCGCCAGCAGCCGTGGGACAGGGGGTCGAAATTCACCCCTCCACTTT. It translates to CASSRGTGGRNSPLHF.

The chain carries TRBV30 and TRBJ1-2, with 7 bases identical to TRBD1. CDR3 length equals 12 residues. V lost 1 base, J lost 8 bases, and 4 bases stayed unmatched. Germline V gene lookup returns CDR1 GTSNPN and CDR2 SVGIG (reference sequence). This CDR3 reads CAWSGGQRGYTF. The CDR3 DNA is TGTGCCTGGAGTGGGGGACAGCGGGGCTACACCTTC.

The J gene is TRBJ2-1, the V gene TRBV7-3, with D perhaps TRBD1 (6 bases). The CDR3 runs 16 residues. V lost 8 bases and J lost 10, with 27 bases in between. Looked up from germline, CDR1 is SGHTA and CDR2 is FQGTGA. The chain's CDR3 is CASHTKGDIGGREQFF. In DNA, the CDR3 is TGTGCCAGCCATACGAAGGGGGACATAGGAGGTCGCGAGCAGTTCTTC. Full variable domain (remainder filled in from reference TRBV7-3 and TRBJ2-1): GAGVSQTPSNKVTEKGKYVELRCDPISGHTALYWYRQSLGQGPEFLIYFQGTGAADDSGLPNDRFFAVRPEGSVSTLKIQRTERGDSAVYLCASHTKGDIGGREQFFGPGTRLTVL.

The chain joins TRBV3-1 (or the pseudogene TRBV3-2) to TRBJ2-7, with TRBD1 matching over 10 bases. The germline CDR1 and CDR2 sequences are LGHDT and YNNKEL (reference sequence). J gave up 5 bases and V 4 bases, and 5 bases lay outside the gene matches. The CDR3 loop spans 14 amino acids. This chain's CDR3 is CASSPRQGADEQYF. The CDR3 coding sequence is TGTGCCAGCAGCCCCCGACAGGGGGCCGACGAGCAGTACTTC.

CDR3 sequence: CASSQEGHLGNIQYF. The CDR3 DNA is TGCGCCAGCAGCCAAGAGGGGCACCTGGGGAACATTCAGTACTTC. V and J are TRBV4-1 and TRBJ2-4; a possible D gene is TRBD1 (5 bases). The CDR3 contains 15 residues. V was pared by 0 bases and J by 7 bases, with 13 bases between. In germline, CDR1 is MGHRA, CDR2 YSYEKL.

The J gene is TRBJ2-2, the V gene TRBV2, with TRBD2 matching over 12 bases. The CDR3 sequence is 14 residues long. Germline lookup yields CDR1 SNHLY and CDR2 FYNNEI. V trimming: 6 bases; J trimming: 5 bases; junction bases outside the gene matches: 1. Written as DNA, the CDR3 is TGTGCCAGCAGAGGACTAGCGGGGACCGGGGAGCTGTTTTTT. It translates to CASRGLAGTGELFF.

V usage is TRBV24-1 and J usage is TRBJ2-1; D gene uncertain. The germline gives CDR1 KGHDR, CDR2 SFDVKD. The V gene lost 5 bases and the J gene lost 6 bases, with 16 bases spanning the gap. The CDR3 totals 15 residues. CDR3 protein: CATSALDNDLNEQFF. The CDR3 DNA reads as TGTGCCACCAGTGCTCTTGACAACGACCTCAATGAGCAGTTCTTC.

The V gene is TRBV7-3, the J gene TRBJ2-1; 7 bases map to TRBD2. Germline CDR1 reads SGHTA; CDR2 reads FQGTGA. The CDR3 runs 13 residues. The V segment lost 5 bases and the J segment 10 bases; nucleotides outside the gene matches: 8. The CDR3 is CASSQTSAREQFF. As DNA, the CDR3 is TGTGCCAGCAGCCAAACTAGCGCGAGAGAGCAGTTCTTC.

The chain combines TRBV29-1 with TRBJ2-5; a weak D match, TRBD1 (5 bases). Germline V gene lookup returns CDR1 SQVTM and CDR2 ANQGSEA. There are 13 residues in the CDR3. V lost 6 bases to trimming and J lost 4 bases, with 15 bases between them. The CDR3, as DNA: TGCAGCGTGACAGACGGGCCAAGAGAGACCCAGTACTTC. Translation: CSVTDGPRETQYF.

The chain combines TRBV10-3 with TRBJ2-1; 7 bases are a match to TRBD2. V was clipped by 3 bases and J by 0 bases; unmatched bases: 5. The CDR3 consists of 16 residues. Per the germline V gene, CDR1 is ENHRY and CDR2 is SYGVKD. The CDR3 nucleotides read TGTGCCATCAGTGAAGGGCGGGGGAGCTCCTACAATGAGCAGTTCTTC. Its translation is CAISEGRGSSYNEQFF.

This clone has just one count. The chain carries TRBV5-6 and TRBJ2-1, with 8 positions matching TRBD2. Germline V gives CDR1 SGHDT, CDR2 YYEEEE. The length of the CDR3 is 17 residues. Trimming cost V 3 bases and J 3 bases; bases outside gene matches: 11. The CDR3 region has the DNA TGTGCCAGCAGCTCCACCACTAGCGGCAAGATCTACAATGAGCAGTTCTTC. Its protein product is CASSSTTSGKIYNEQFF.